This T cell receptor beta chain was found in a study of a mutant IDH1 vaccine in newly diagnosed glioma. Study context: Vaccines began 4-6 weeks after radiotherapy alone, or with temozolomide cycles. Visit V12 was conducted at week 35 as the safety follow-up. Visit V13 came later, at week 47.

Points on this clone: The antigen is undetermined.

With 2 bases removed from V and 10 bases from J, the gap between germline ends came to 17 bases. The CDR3 sequence is 14 residues long. Germline CDR1 MRHNA, CDR2 SNTAGT. Profiled with immunoSEQ multiplex PCR; TCRdb holds only in-frame clones, not every one. The sample lists about 41,000 clones, 80% to 90% occurring once. Time point defined: week 35, safety follow-up. Every single dose of the vaccine, 300 ug of mutant IDH1 20-mer peptide, came with topical imiquimod. New WHO grade 3 or 4 astrocytomas that were IDH1-mutant and ATRX-lost occurred in the donors. The sample in question was PBMCs, obtained from a glioma patient whose treatment included an IDH1 peptide vaccine. The TCR comes from a man aged 35-49 years with glioma. The chain has TRBV6-4 and TRBJ1-1; D is unresolved. CDR3 DNA: TGTGCCAGCAGTGACCCCCTGGACTCTAGTAGAGCTTTCTTT. Translation: CASSDPLDSSRAFF.